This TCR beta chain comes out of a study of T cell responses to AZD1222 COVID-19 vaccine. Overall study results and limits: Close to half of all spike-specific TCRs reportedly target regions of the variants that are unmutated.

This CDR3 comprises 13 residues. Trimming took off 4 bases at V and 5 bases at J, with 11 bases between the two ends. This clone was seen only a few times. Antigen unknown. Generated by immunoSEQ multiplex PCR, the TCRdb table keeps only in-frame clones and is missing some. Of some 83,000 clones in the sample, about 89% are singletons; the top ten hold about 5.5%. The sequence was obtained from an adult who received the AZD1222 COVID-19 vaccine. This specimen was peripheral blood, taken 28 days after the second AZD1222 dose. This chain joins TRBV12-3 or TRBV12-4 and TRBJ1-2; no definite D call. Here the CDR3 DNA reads TGTGCCAGCAGTTCCGCGGCAGCGTATGGCTACACCTTC. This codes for CASSSAAAYGYTF.